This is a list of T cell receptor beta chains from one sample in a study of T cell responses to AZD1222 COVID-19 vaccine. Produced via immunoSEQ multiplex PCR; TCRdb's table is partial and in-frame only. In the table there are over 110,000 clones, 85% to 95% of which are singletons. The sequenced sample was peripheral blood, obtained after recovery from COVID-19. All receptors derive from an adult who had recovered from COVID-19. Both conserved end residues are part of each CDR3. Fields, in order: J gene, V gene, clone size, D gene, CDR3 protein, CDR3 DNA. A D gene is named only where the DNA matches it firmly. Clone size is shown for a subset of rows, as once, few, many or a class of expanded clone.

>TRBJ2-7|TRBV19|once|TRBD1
CASSINDRGHEQYF
TGTGCCAGTAGTATAAACGACAGGGGACACGAGCAGTACTTC
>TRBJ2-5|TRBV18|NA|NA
CASSPSFNDITPQETQYF
TGTGCCAGCTCACCAAGTTTCAACGACATTACTCCCCAAGAGACCCAGTACTTC
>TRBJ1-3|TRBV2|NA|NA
CASSVQGNTIYF
TGTGCCAGCAGTGTACAGGGAAACACCATATATTTT
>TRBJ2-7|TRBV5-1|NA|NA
CASSLAERRLGEQYF
TGCGCCAGCAGCTTGGCCGAACGTCGGTTGGGCGAGCAGTACTTC
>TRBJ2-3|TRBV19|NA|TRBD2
CASSVPSGFTDTQYF
TGTGCCAGTAGTGTCCCTAGCGGATTCACAGATACGCAGTATTTT
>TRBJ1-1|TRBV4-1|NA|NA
CASSQGDTEAFF
TGCGCCAGCAGCCAAGGGGATACTGAAGCTTTCTTT
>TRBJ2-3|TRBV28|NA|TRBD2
CASSSSSLAGDTDTQYF
TGTGCCAGCAGTTCTAGCTCACTAGCGGGAGATACAGATACGCAGTATTTT
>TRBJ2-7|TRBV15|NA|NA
CATSRNPGEGGEQYF
TGTGCCACCAGCAGAAACCCTGGGGAGGGGGGCGAGCAGTACTTC
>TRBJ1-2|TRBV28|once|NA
CASSLIWGRLQVDTF
TGTGCCAGCAGTTTGATTTGGGGTCGCCTGCAAGTGGACACCTTC
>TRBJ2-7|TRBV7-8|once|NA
CASSLDVPGYYEQYF
TGTGCCAGCAGCTTAGATGTCCCAGGCTACTACGAGCAGTACTTC
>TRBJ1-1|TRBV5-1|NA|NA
CASSLVPENTEAFF
TGCGCCAGCAGCTTGGTCCCAGAGAACACTGAAGCTTTCTTT
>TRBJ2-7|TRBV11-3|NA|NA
CASSSYDRFQYF
TGTGCCAGCAGCTCATACGACAGGTTTCAGTACTTC
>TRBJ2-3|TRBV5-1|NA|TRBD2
CASSPVGTSSGTDTQYF
TGCGCCAGCAGTCCGGTCGGGACTAGTTCAGGCACAGATACGCAGTATTTT
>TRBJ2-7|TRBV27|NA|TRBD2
CASSGTISYEQYF
TGTGCCAGCAGTGGGACTATCTCCTACGAGCAGTACTTC
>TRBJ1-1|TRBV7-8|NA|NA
CASSLVGGTGTEAFF
TGTGCCAGCAGCTTAGTGGGGGGGACGGGCACTGAAGCTTTCTTT
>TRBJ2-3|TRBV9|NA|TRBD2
CASSVKSGTSGTDTQYF
TGTGCCAGCAGCGTAAAAAGTGGGACTAGCGGCACAGATACGCAGTATTTT
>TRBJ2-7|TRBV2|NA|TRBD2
CASSGGLAGDEQYF
TGTGCCAGCAGTGGAGGCCTAGCGGGAGACGAGCAGTACTTC
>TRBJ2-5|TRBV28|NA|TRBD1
CASSGRQGHYPKTQYF
TGTGCCAGCAGTGGACGACAGGGGCACTATCCCAAGACCCAGTACTTC
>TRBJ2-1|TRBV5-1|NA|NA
CASSLGDNYNEQFF
TGCGCCAGCAGCTTGGGGGACAACTACAATGAGCAGTTCTTC
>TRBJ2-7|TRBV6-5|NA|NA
CASSHPTGTYEQYF
TGTGCCAGCAGCCACCCCACAGGCACCTACGAGCAGTACTTC
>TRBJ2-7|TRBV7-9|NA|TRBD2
CASSPPGGVSEQYF
TGTGCCAGCAGCCCTCCGGGGGGAGTGAGCGAGCAGTACTTC
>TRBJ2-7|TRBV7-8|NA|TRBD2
CASSLRTSGRNYEQYF
TGTGCCAGCAGCTTGAGGACTAGCGGGAGAAACTACGAGCAGTACTTC
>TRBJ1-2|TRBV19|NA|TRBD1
CASSGQGGNYGYTF
TGTGCCAGTAGTGGCCAGGGGGGGAACTATGGCTACACCTTC
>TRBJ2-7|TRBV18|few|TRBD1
CASSRDRTTYEQYF
TGTGCCAGCTCAAGGGACAGGACTACCTACGAGCAGTACTTC
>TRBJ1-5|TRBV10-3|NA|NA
CATRRDRSSNQPQHF
TGTGCCACCAGAAGGGATCGGTCTAGCAATCAGCCCCAGCATTTT
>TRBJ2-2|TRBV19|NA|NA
CASSRDPGELFF
TGTGCCAGTAGTAGGGACCCCGGGGAGCTGTTTTTT
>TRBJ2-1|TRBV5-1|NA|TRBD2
CASRGTSGPGNEQFF
TGCGCCAGCAGGGGGACTAGCGGCCCTGGGAATGAGCAGTTCTTC
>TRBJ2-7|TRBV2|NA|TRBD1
CASRDRVSYEQYF
TGTGCCAGCCGGGACAGGGTATCCTACGAGCAGTACTTC
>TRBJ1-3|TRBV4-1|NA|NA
CASSPEGYTGNTIYF
TGCGCCAGCAGCCCCGAGGGTTACACTGGAAACACCATATATTTT
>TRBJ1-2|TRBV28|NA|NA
CASSLPQENYGYTF
TGTGCCAGCAGTCTACCACAGGAGAACTATGGCTACACCTTC
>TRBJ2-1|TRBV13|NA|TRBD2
CASSPQAGRIDEQFF
TGTGCCAGCAGCCCGCAAGCGGGAAGAATAGATGAGCAGTTCTTC
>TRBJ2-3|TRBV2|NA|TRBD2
CARAGLATDTQYF
TGTGCCAGAGCGGGACTAGCCACAGATACGCAGTATTTT
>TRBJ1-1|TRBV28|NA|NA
CASMMFGGGTEAFF
TGTGCCAGCATGATGTTTGGGGGCGGCACTGAAGCTTTCTTT
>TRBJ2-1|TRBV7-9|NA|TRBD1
CASSGRDSYNEQFF
TGTGCCAGCAGCGGCCGGGACAGCTACAATGAGCAGTTCTTC
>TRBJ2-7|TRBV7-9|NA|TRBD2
CASSFPASGVAYEQYF
TGTGCCAGCAGCTTTCCTGCTAGCGGGGTGGCCTACGAGCAGTACTTC
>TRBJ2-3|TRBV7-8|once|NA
CASSALGTTDTQYF
TGTGCCAGCAGCGCCCTGGGGACCACAGATACGCAGTATTTT
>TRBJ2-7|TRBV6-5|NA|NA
CASGGAPYEQYF
TGTGCCAGCGGGGGGGCTCCCTACGAGCAGTACTTC
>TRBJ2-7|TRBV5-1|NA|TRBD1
CASSSGGSSYEQYF
TGCGCCAGCAGTTCAGGGGGTTCGTCTTACGAGCAGTACTTC
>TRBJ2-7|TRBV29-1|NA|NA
CSVVQGEGEQYF
TGCAGCGTTGTACAGGGCGAGGGGGAGCAGTACTTC
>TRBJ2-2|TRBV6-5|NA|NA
CASSLDTGELFF
TGTGCCAGCAGTTTGGACACCGGGGAGCTGTTTTTT
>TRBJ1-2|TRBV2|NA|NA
CASSREGRRNYGYTF
TGTGCCAGCAGTCGAGAGGGGAGGCGCAACTATGGCTACACCTTC
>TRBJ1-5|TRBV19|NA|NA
CATSGTSRQPQHF
TGTGCCACATCCGGGACAAGTCGTCAGCCCCAGCATTTT
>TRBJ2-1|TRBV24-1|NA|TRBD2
CATSHLAGAYNEQFF
TGTGCCACCAGTCATCTAGCGGGAGCCTACAATGAGCAGTTCTTC
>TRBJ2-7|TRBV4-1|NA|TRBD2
CASSQETSGTDEQYF
TGCGCCAGCAGCCAAGAAACTAGCGGGACCGACGAGCAGTACTTC
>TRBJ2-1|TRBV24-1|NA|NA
CATSDFPVSQGSYNEQFF
TGTGCCACCAGTGATTTTCCCGTTTCCCAGGGATCCTACAATGAGCAGTTCTTC
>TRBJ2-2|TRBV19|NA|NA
CASSIVGGSGTGELFF
TGTGCCAGTAGTATAGTGGGCGGCAGCGGCACCGGGGAGCTGTTTTTT
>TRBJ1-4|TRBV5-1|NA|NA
CASSLGFNEKLFF
TGCGCCAGCAGCTTGGGTTTCAATGAAAAACTGTTTTTT
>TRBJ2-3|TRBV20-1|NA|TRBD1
CSASGIKGQGLTASTDTQYF
TGCAGTGCTAGTGGGATTAAAGGACAGGGATTAACAGCTAGCACAGATACGCAGTATTTT
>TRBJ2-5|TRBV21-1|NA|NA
CASKRTLVGYQETQYF
TGTGCCAGCAAAAGGACCCTCGTGGGGTACCAAGAGACCCAGTACTTC
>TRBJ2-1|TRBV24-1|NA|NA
CATAENGNEQFF
TGTGCCACTGCCGAGAATGGCAATGAGCAGTTCTTC
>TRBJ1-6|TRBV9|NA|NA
CASSVVGARDSPLHF
TGTGCCAGCAGCGTAGTGGGGGCCCGAGATTCACCCCTCCACTTT
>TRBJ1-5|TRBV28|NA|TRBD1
CASSSPPDRGGYSNQPQHF
TGTGCCAGCAGTTCACCCCCGGACAGGGGAGGATATAGCAATCAGCCCCAGCATTTT
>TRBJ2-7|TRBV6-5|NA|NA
CASTTGVGGYEQYF
TGTGCCAGCACCACGGGGGTTGGGGGCTACGAGCAGTACTTC
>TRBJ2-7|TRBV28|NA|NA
CASRARRRSSYEQYF
TGTGCCAGCAGGGCCCGCAGGCGAAGCTCCTACGAGCAGTACTTC
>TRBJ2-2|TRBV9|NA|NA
CASSLTRRAGELFF
TGTGCCAGCAGCCTCACCCGGCGAGCGGGGGAGCTGTTTTTT
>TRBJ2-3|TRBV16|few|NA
CASSQQGWSTDTQYF
TGTGCCAGCAGCCAACAGGGGTGGAGCACAGATACGCAGTATTTT
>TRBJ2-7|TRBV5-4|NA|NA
CASSQTGSVYEQYF
TGTGCCAGCAGCCAAACAGGGAGTGTGTACGAGCAGTACTTC